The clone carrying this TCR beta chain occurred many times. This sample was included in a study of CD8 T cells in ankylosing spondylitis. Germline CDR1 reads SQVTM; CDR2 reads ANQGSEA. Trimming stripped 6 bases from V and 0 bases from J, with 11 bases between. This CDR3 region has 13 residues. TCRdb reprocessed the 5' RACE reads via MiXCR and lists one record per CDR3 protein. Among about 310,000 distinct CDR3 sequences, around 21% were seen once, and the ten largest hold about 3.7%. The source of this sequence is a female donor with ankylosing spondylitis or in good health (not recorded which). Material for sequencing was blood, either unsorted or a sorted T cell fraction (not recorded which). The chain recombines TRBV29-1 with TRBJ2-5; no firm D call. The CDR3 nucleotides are TGCAGCGTCACCACAGCGTACCAAGAGACCCAGTACTTC. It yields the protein CSVTTAYQETQYF.